This T cell receptor (beta chain) was sequenced during a study of human thymus T cells. The CDR3 is made up of 14 amino acids. Trimming removed 0 bases from V and 7 bases from J, with 14 bases in between. CDR1 and CDR2 (germline): SGHDT, YYEEEE. Measured with immunoSEQ multiplex PCR; TCRdb has only the in-frame clones, and not every one. The table has 75,000 to 90,000 clones, nearly 98% seen once. Surgeons resected thymus tissue during corrective heart surgery. This rearrangement joins TRBV5-6 to TRBJ2-7; D ambiguous. This receptor was identified in a boy under two years old with a congenital heart defect but otherwise immunologically healthy. The sequenced sample was thymus tissue. The CDR3 DNA reads as TGTGCCAGCAGCTTGGTATCCTCTTCGTGGGAGCAGTACTTC. It is translated as CASSLVSSSWEQYF.